A selection of T cell receptor beta chains follows, all from one sample in a study of blood T cell repertoires in COVID-19. Assay used: immunoSEQ multiplex PCR; TCRdb lists only in-frame clones, some missing. The sample holds roughly 60,000 clones, around nine tenths seen once. Source material: peripheral blood. These receptors all stem from a man in his 70s with acute or convalescent COVID-19. The CDR3 runs from the conserved cysteine through the conserved F or W. Fields, in order: J gene, D gene, V gene, clone size, CDR3 length, CDR3 protein, CDR3 DNA. The D gene is left open where the match is weak. The size of a clone is reported for some rows only, either as once, few or many, or as a class for expanded clones.

J gene: TRBJ1-4; D gene: -; V gene: TRBV29-1; clone size: -; CDR3 length: 15; CDR3 protein: CSVGGGTATNEKLFF; CDR3 DNA: TGCAGCGTTGGGGGGGGGACCGCAACTAATGAAAAACTGTTTTTT
J gene: TRBJ1-6; D gene: -; V gene: TRBV6-5; clone size: -; CDR3 length: 12; CDR3 protein: CASSQGNSPLHF; CDR3 DNA: TGTGCCAGCAGCCAGGGAAATTCACCCCTCCACTTT
J gene: TRBJ2-3; D gene: -; V gene: TRBV28; clone size: once; CDR3 length: 15; CDR3 protein: CASSLRGASTDTQYF; CDR3 DNA: TGTGCCAGCAGTTTACGGGGGGCTAGCACAGATACGCAGTATTTT
J gene: TRBJ2-1; D gene: -; V gene: TRBV12-3/TRBV12-4; clone size: -; CDR3 length: 12; CDR3 protein: CASSLRGWGLFF; CDR3 DNA: TGTGCCAGCAGTTTGCGGGGCTGGGGTTTGTTCTTC
J gene: TRBJ2-7; D gene: TRBD2; V gene: TRBV7-9; clone size: -; CDR3 length: 15; CDR3 protein: CASSGPTSAFYEQYF; CDR3 DNA: TGTGCCAGCAGCGGCCCGACTAGCGCGTTCTACGAGCAGTACTTC
J gene: TRBJ2-1; D gene: -; V gene: TRBV5-5; clone size: -; CDR3 length: 17; CDR3 protein: CASSLSVRWGDGNEQFF; CDR3 DNA: TGTGCCAGCAGCTTGTCCGTTAGGTGGGGGGACGGGAATGAGCAGTTCTTC
J gene: TRBJ2-1; D gene: TRBD2; V gene: TRBV9; clone size: once; CDR3 length: 16; CDR3 protein: CASSAGTSGSLNEQFF; CDR3 DNA: TGTGCCAGCAGCGCTGGGACTAGCGGATCGTTGAATGAGCAGTTCTTC
J gene: TRBJ1-2; D gene: -; V gene: TRBV11-2; clone size: -; CDR3 length: 13; CDR3 protein: CASSFAVSYGYTF; CDR3 DNA: TGTGCCAGCAGCTTTGCAGTTTCCTATGGCTACACCTTC
J gene: TRBJ2-1; D gene: -; V gene: TRBV6-5; clone size: -; CDR3 length: 12; CDR3 protein: CASRVSINEQFF; CDR3 DNA: TGTGCCAGCAGGGTTAGCATCAATGAGCAGTTCTTC
J gene: TRBJ2-6; D gene: TRBD1; V gene: TRBV7-9; clone size: -; CDR3 length: 19; CDR3 protein: CASCRDRGLLRSGANVLTF; CDR3 DNA: TGTGCCAGCTGCCGGGACAGGGGTCTGCTGAGGAGTGGGGCCAACGTCCTGACTTTC
J gene: TRBJ2-3; D gene: -; V gene: TRBV20-1; clone size: -; CDR3 length: 12; CDR3 protein: CSASSSTDTQYF; CDR3 DNA: TGCAGTGCTAGTTCTAGCACAGATACGCAGTATTTT
J gene: TRBJ2-3; D gene: TRBD2; V gene: TRBV3-1/TRBV3-2; clone size: once; CDR3 length: 17; CDR3 protein: CASSQVNSGGRTDTQYF; CDR3 DNA: TGTGCCAGCAGCCAAGTAAATAGCGGGGGACGCACAGATACGCAGTATTTT
J gene: TRBJ2-1; D gene: TRBD1; V gene: TRBV27; clone size: -; CDR3 length: 15; CDR3 protein: CASRGGTGDYNEQFF; CDR3 DNA: TGTGCCAGCAGAGGCGGGACAGGCGACTACAATGAGCAGTTCTTC
J gene: TRBJ2-1; D gene: -; V gene: TRBV9; clone size: -; CDR3 length: 15; CDR3 protein: CASSVDSGSYNEQFF; CDR3 DNA: TGTGCCAGCAGCGTAGATAGCGGATCTTACAATGAGCAGTTCTTC
J gene: TRBJ1-3; D gene: -; V gene: TRBV6-5; clone size: -; CDR3 length: 13; CDR3 protein: CALRGRGGNTIYF; CDR3 DNA: TGTGCCCTCCGAGGGCGCGGGGGAAACACCATATATTTT
J gene: TRBJ1-1; D gene: -; V gene: TRBV5-1; clone size: -; CDR3 length: 16; CDR3 protein: CASSLGVSRTDTEAFF; CDR3 DNA: TGCGCCAGCAGCTTGGGTGTGTCAAGGACAGACACTGAAGCTTTCTTT
J gene: TRBJ2-2; D gene: TRBD1; V gene: TRBV10-3; clone size: -; CDR3 length: 15; CDR3 protein: CAISGVPQGVGELFF; CDR3 DNA: TGTGCCATCAGTGGCGTTCCACAGGGGGTCGGGGAGCTGTTTTTT